These T cell receptor beta chains were read from a single sample in a study of blood T cell repertoires in COVID-19. Here immunoSEQ multiplex PCR was the method, and the copy in TCRdb shows in-frame clones only, minus some. The repertoire holds about 270,000 clones, with 81% as singletons. The sequencing input was peripheral blood. These receptor sequences come from a woman aged 55-70 years with active or convalescent COVID-19. The CDR3 runs from the conserved cysteine through the conserved F or W. A D gene is named only where the DNA matches it firmly. Not every row has a clone size; where given, it reads once, few, many or a size class.

v_gene	j_gene	abundance	d_gene	CDR3nt	CDR3aa
TRBV4-2	TRBJ1-1	-	TRBD1	TGTGCCAGCAGCGCCCGACAGGGGGTGAACACTGAAGCTTTCTTT	CASSARQGVNTEAFF
TRBV9	TRBJ1-4	-	-	TGTGCCAGCAGCGCCCTCGAGGTTACGGGTGAAAAACTGTTTTTT	CASSALEVTGEKLFF
TRBV9	TRBJ1-1	-	-	TGTGCCAGCAGCCCCCACCCGGACACTGAAGCTTTCTTT	CASSPHPDTEAFF
TRBV5-4	TRBJ1-1	-	-	TGTGCCAGCAGCTTGGGCCACAGGGAGAACACTGAAGCTTTCTTT	CASSLGHRENTEAFF
TRBV12-3/TRBV12-4	TRBJ2-7	-	TRBD1	TGTGCCAGCAGTACGACAGGGATCGAGCAGTACTTC	CASSTTGIEQYF
TRBV2	TRBJ2-5	few	TRBD2	TGTGCCAGCAGCGACCGGCGGGGGGGCCAAGAGACCCAGTACTTC	CASSDRRGGQETQYF
TRBV7-2	TRBJ2-7	-	TRBD2	TGTGCCAGCAGCTTAGTAGCGGGGAGAGCCTACGAGCAGTACTTC	CASSLVAGRAYEQYF
TRBV7-9	TRBJ1-6	-	-	TGTGCCAGCTCTTTCCAGGGGTTTAATTCACCCCTCCACTTT	CASSFQGFNSPLHF
TRBV6-5	TRBJ1-2	-	-	TGTGCCAGCAGGCGGCGATCAGACGGATATGGCTACACCTTC	CASRRRSDGYGYTF
TRBV6-4	TRBJ1-1	-	-	TGTGCCAGCAGACACACAGAGTTCACTGAAGCTTTCTTT	CASRHTEFTEAFF
TRBV6-5	TRBJ2-7	few	-	TGTGCCAGCAGGGCCGACTTAGGCAGCGGCGAGCAGTACTTC	CASRADLGSGEQYF
TRBV15	TRBJ1-5	-	TRBD1	TGTGCCACCAGCAGTCCGGGACAGGGCCATCAGCCCCAGCATTTT	CATSSPGQGHQPQHF
TRBV9	TRBJ2-1	-	TRBD2	TGTGCCAGCGGCCGGACTAGCGGGGGGGAGCAGTTCTTC	CASGRTSGGEQFF
TRBV3-1/TRBV3-2	TRBJ1-6	-	-	TGTGCCAGCAGCCAACAGGGGTTAAGGACGGCCACCCTCCACTTT	CASSQQGLRTATLHF
TRBV4-1	TRBJ1-1	-	-	TGCGCCAGCAGCCAAGCCAGGGGTGTTGAAGCTTTCTTT	CASSQARGVEAFF
TRBV28	TRBJ2-2	-	-	TGTGCCAGCAGTGTACTCCACAGCAGATGGGACACCGGGGAGCTGTTTTTT	CASSVLHSRWDTGELFF
TRBV10-3	TRBJ1-1	few	-	TGTGCCATCAGTGAGGGAGGAGACACTGAAGCTTTCTTT	CAISEGGDTEAFF
TRBV7-8	TRBJ1-2	-	TRBD1	TGTGCCAGCAGCTTAGGGGGACAGAGCGTCTATGGCTACACCTTC	CASSLGGQSVYGYTF
TRBV19	TRBJ2-1	once	TRBD2	TGTGCCAGTAAACTAGCGGGGGGACTCTACAATGAGCAGTTCTTC	CASKLAGGLYNEQFF
TRBV19	TRBJ2-2	-	TRBD2	TGTGCCAGCGCCAGCCAGCGGGGGGAAAACACCGGGGAGCTGTTTTTT	CASASQRGENTGELFF
TRBV6-4	TRBJ2-2	-	TRBD2	TGTGCCAGCAGTGACCATAGGACTAGCGGGGAATCCGGGGAGCTGTTTTTT	CASSDHRTSGESGELFF
TRBV5-4	TRBJ2-1	few	-	TGTGCCAGCAGACGGGAGTCACAAGCAAGCAATGAGCAGTTCTTC	CASRRESQASNEQFF
TRBV5-5	TRBJ2-1	-	-	TGTGCCAGCAGCAACCGACAGGCACACAATGAGCAGTTCTTC	CASSNRQAHNEQFF
TRBV6-2/TRBV6-3	TRBJ2-5	-	TRBD1	TGTGCCAGCAGTTACGCCGGGACAGAGAAAGAGACCCAGTACTTC	CASSYAGTEKETQYF
TRBV27	TRBJ2-3	-	TRBD2	TGTGCCAGCAGGAAAACCGGGACTAGCGGGGCAAATACGCAGTATTTT	CASRKTGTSGANTQYF
TRBV5-1	TRBJ1-2	-	TRBD1	TGCGCCAGCAGCCCACTACAGGGGAACTATGGCTACACCTTC	CASSPLQGNYGYTF
TRBV2	TRBJ2-5	-	TRBD2	TGTGCCAGCAGTAGACTAGCGGGCCAAGAGACCCAGTACTTC	CASSRLAGQETQYF
TRBV3-1/TRBV3-2	TRBJ2-2	-	-	TGTGCCAGCAGCCCGCTGCAGGGCACCGGGGAGCTGTTTTTT	CASSPLQGTGELFF
TRBV6-2/TRBV6-3	TRBJ2-3	-	TRBD1	TGTGCCAGCAGTTACCACCCTCGGGACAGGGCTTGGTCAGATACGCAGTATTTT	CASSYHPRDRAWSDTQYF
TRBV4-1	TRBJ1-1	-	-	TGCGCCAGCAGCCATCCGGCGGCGACGCTGAACACTGAAGCTTTCTTT	CASSHPAATLNTEAFF